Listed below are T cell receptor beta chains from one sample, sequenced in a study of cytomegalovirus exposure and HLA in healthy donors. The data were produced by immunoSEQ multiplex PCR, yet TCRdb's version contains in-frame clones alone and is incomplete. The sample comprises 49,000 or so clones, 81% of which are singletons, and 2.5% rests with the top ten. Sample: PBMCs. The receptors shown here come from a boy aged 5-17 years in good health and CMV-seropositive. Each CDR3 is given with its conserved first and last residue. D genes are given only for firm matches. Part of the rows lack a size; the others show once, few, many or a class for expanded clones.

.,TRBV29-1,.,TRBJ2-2,TGCAGCGTGTCAGGGATAATCGGGGAGCTGTTTTTT,CSVSGIIGELFF
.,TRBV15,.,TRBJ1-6,TGTGCCACCAGCAGAGATGTTAGGGGGTCTAATTCACCCCTCCACTTT,CATSRDVRGSNSPLHF
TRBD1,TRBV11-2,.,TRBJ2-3,TGTGCCAGCAGCCGGGACAGGGCGGGTACGCAGTATTTT,CASSRDRAGTQYF
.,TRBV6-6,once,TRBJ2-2,TGTGCCAGCAGTTACTCCTCCGGGGACACCGGGGAGCTGTTTTTT,CASSYSSGDTGELFF
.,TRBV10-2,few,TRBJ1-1,TGCGCCAGCAGTCAAGGGACAAATTCTGAAGCTTTCTTT,CASSQGTNSEAFF
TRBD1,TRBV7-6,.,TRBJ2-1,TGTGCCAGCAGCTTAGAATGGACAGGGCAAGAGAAGGTCTTC,CASSLEWTGQEKVF
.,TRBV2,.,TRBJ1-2,TGTGCCAGCATTGGTGTGGTCAAAACGGAGAGGGATGGCTACACCTTC,CASIGVVKTERDGYTF
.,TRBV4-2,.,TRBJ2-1,TGTGCCAGCAGCCATCAAGGGGTGGGAAATGAGCAGTTCTTC,CASSHQGVGNEQFF
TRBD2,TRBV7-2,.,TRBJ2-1,TGTGCCAGCAGCTTGGGACTAGGTTACAATGAGCAGTTCTTC,CASSLGLGYNEQFF
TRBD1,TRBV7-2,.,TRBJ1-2,TGTGCCAGCAGCTTAGCCAATTTCCGTTCGTCTGGGGACAGGTACTATGGCTACACCTTC,CASSLANFRSSGDRYYGYTF
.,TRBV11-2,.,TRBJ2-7,TGTGCCAGCAGCTGGGGATGGGGGCAGGGGAACGAGCAGTACTTC,CASSWGWGQGNEQYF
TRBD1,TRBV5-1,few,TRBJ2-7,TGCGCCAGCAGCTCGTCACCCGGGACAGGGACCTACGAGCAGTACTTC,CASSSSPGTGTYEQYF
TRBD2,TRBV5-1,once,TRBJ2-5,TGCGCCAGCAGACCCGGGACTAGCGGGTTAGAGACCCAGTACTTC,CASRPGTSGLETQYF
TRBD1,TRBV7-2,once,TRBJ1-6,TGTGCCAGCAGCTGGGACAGAAATTCACCCCTCCACTTT,CASSWDRNSPLHF
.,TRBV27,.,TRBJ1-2,TGTGCCAGCAGTTTAACCCCCTCGGCAGGGGATGGCTACACCTTC,CASSLTPSAGDGYTF
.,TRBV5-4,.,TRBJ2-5,TGTGCCAGCAGCCTTAGGGACTACCAAGAGACCCAGTACTTC,CASSLRDYQETQYF
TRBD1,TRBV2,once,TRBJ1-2,TGTGCCAGCATCCGGGACAGGGGGCGACTCTCTTGCACCTTC,CASIRDRGRLSCTF
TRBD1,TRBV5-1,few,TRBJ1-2,TGCGCCAGCAGATCGGGACAGCTTGGCTACACCTTC,CASRSGQLGYTF
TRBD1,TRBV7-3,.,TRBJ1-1,TGTGCCAGCAGGCGGGACAGGGCGAACACTGAAGCTTTCTTT,CASRRDRANTEAFF
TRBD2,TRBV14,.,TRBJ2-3,TGTGCCAGCAGCCAGAGCCTGGCGGGGGGGCAGTATTTT,CASSQSLAGGQYF
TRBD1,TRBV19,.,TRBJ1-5,TGTGCCAGTAGTACCCGGGACAGTAGCAATCAGCCCCAGCATTTT,CASSTRDSSNQPQHF
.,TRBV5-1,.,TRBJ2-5,TGCGCCGGCAGTTTGGCGGTAAAAGAGACCCAGTACTTC,CAGSLAVKETQYF
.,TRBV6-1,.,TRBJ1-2,TGTGCCAGCAGTGTAAGCGACTCGGGCTACACCTTC,CASSVSDSGYTF
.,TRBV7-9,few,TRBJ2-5,TGTGCCAGCAGCTTAGAACTCGGGGAGACCCAGTACTTC,CASSLELGETQYF
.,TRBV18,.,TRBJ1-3,TGTGCCAGCTCACCCCCTGGGGGGTTCGGAAACACCATATATTTT,CASSPPGGFGNTIYF
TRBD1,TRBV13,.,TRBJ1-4,TGTGCCAGCAGCTCCGGCAGAGGGGGCGCGAAACTGTTTTTT,CASSSGRGGAKLFF
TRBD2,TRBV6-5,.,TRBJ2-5,TGTGCCAGCGGGGGGGGAGGGCAAGAGACCCAGTACTTC,CASGGGGQETQYF
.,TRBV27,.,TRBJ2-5,TGTGCCAGCAGTTCGGGTCGGGGAGAGACCCAGTACTTC,CASSSGRGETQYF
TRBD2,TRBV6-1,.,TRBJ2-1,TGTGCCAGCACCCCGACTAGCGCAGCTTACAATGAGCAGTTCTTC,CASTPTSAAYNEQFF
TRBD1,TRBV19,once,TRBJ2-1,TGTGCCAGTAGTATTAGGCCAGGGGGCGACTACAATGAGCAGTTCTTC,CASSIRPGGDYNEQFF
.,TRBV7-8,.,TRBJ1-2,TGTGCCAGCAGCTTAGAAGGGGTCCACTATAGCTACACCTTC,CASSLEGVHYSYTF
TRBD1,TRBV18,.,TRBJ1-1,TGTGCCAGCTCACCCTATCCGACAGGGTTGGACACTGAAGCTTTCTTT,CASSPYPTGLDTEAFF
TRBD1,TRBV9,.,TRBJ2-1,TGTGCCAGCAGCGTACCACCGGGACAGGGGCCTTACAATGAGCAGTTCTTC,CASSVPPGQGPYNEQFF
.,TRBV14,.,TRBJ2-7,TGTGCCAGCAGCCCCCTGAGGCAGCGAGATTACGAGCAGTACTTC,CASSPLRQRDYEQYF
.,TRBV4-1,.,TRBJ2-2,TGCGCCAGCAGTCAAGAGGCTGTGGGGGCGGACTTCGGGGAGCTGTTTTTT,CASSQEAVGADFGELFF
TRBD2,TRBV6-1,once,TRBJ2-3,TGTGCCAGCAGTGCCAAACGGCTAGCGGGGGGGGCAGATACGCAGTATTTT,CASSAKRLAGGADTQYF
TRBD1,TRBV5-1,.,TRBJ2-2,TGCGCCAGCAGCCGCGAAGGGACAGGGTTCACCGGGGAGCTGTTTTTT,CASSREGTGFTGELFF
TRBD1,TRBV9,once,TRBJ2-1,TGTGCCAGCAGCGTAGGGACAGGGACGAATGAGCAGTTCTTC,CASSVGTGTNEQFF
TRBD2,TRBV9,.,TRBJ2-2,TGTGCCAGCAGCGTAGATAGCGGGGGACGGGGGGAGCTGTTTTTT,CASSVDSGGRGELFF
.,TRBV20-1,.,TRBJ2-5,TGCAGTGCTGACTCCGGGGAGACCCAGTACTTC,CSADSGETQYF
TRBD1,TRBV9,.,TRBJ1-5,TGTGCCAGCAGCGAAGGGGACAGGGTTAATCAGCCCCAGCATTTT,CASSEGDRVNQPQHF